This T cell receptor (beta chain) was identified in a study of cytomegalovirus exposure and HLA in healthy donors. Study-wide results and limits: Most CMV-associated TCR beta chains were later found to appear HLA-restricted. Analysis was carried out at a later point, and it linked a missense DCLRE1C variant to TCR beta V- and J-gene trimming. The likely origin of a cluster of highly shared sequence variants was a sequencing artifact.

Primers included in the PCR were 60 Vbeta and 13 Jbeta primers. Repertoires were generated with immunoSEQ multiplex PCR, while TCRdb's copy carries only in-frame clones and drops some. The sample holds more than 85,000 clones, approximately 84% seen once. This CDR3 is 13 amino acids long. Germline V gene lookup returns CDR1 MDHEN and CDR2 SYDVKM. V lost 6 bases and J lost 8; bases outside the gene matches: 9. The sample holds one count of this clone. Its antigen is not identified. Though nominally healthy at sampling, donors likely had unrecorded immune exposures. The receptor comes from a man between 40 and 49 years old in good health and CMV-seronegative. Sequencing was carried out using PBMCs. V usage is TRBV28 and J usage is TRBJ1-2; 7 bases are a match to TRBD1. In DNA form, the CDR3 reads TGTGCCAGCAGCCTACAGGGGAACGGCGGCTACACCTTC. This sequence encodes CASSLQGNGGYTF.